This T cell receptor (beta chain) was profiled in a study of shared clonotypes between healthy human individuals. Across the whole study: The plates for each donor numbered three CD4 naive, three CD4 memory, two CD8 naive and one CD8 memory.

Findings and limits, study-wide: Among a handful of donors, about 4.6% of naive CD4 clonotypes were found in common. Only a few donors were included, so the genetic and exposure-history diversity represented was limited.

CD4+ cells yielded CD45RA+ naive and CD45RA-negative memory subsets. The CDR3 is made up of 16 amino acids. CDR1 is SGHNT and CDR2 is YENEEA in the germline V gene. Deletions cut 10 bases from V and 8 bases from J, with 26 bases between. Only a few counts were recorded for this clone. Antigen: not known. Method: immunoSEQ multiplex PCR; TCRdb's copy keeps in-frame clones and lacks some. Of about 2.5 million clones listed, about nine tenths are singletons. The sample was naive CD4+ T cells from PBMCs. Indicated subset: CD45RA+ positively selected. This sequence was found in a man between 18 and 29 years old in good health. Some clones in this sample may be carry-over from other donors' samples. V is TRBV11-3 and J is TRBJ1-4; D not resolved. CDR3 in amino acids: CATRIHKGYSSEKLFF. CDR3 coding DNA: TGTGCCACCAGGATCCATAAAGGGTATTCAAGCGAAAAACTGTTTTTT.